Sequencing of this T cell receptor beta chain was carried out in a study of T cell responses to AZD1222 COVID-19 vaccine. Study details: The analysis combined second doses at about 4 or about 12 weeks. Study-level points and caveats: Clonal diversity may have been underestimated in mostly white British donors. Spike-specific TCR repertoires showed rising breadth and depth after two AZD1222 doses.

To note about this clone: Its target is unknown.

Germline V gives CDR1 MNHEY, CDR2 SMNVEV (reference sequence). This CDR3 contains 14 residues. The V and J ends lost 3 bases and 0 bases respectively, with 8 bases between them. Data came from immunoSEQ multiplex PCR; TCRdb stores just in-frame clones and leaves some out. The sample has 95,000 to 150,000 clones; around 87% are singletons. The sequencing used peripheral blood, collected on day 0 of AZD1222 vaccination. The sequence came from an adult in good health. V gene TRBV27 combines with J gene TRBJ1-1; D is perhaps TRBD1 (5 bases). The CDR3 spells CASSLGGVNTEAFF. CDR3 sequence (DNA): TGTGCCAGCAGTTTGGGGGGGGTGAACACTGAAGCTTTCTTT.